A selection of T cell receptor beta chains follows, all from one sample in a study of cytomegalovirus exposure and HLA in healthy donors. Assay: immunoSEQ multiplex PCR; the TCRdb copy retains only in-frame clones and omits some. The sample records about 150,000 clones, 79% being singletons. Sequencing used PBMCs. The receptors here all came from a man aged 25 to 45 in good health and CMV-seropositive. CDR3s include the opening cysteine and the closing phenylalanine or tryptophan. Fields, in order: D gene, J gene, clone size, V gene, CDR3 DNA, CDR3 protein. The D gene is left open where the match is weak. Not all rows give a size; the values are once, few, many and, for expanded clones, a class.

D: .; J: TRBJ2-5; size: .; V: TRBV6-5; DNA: TGTGCCAGCAGGGTGTCGGTCAAAGAGACCCAGTACTTC; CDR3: CASRVSVKETQYF
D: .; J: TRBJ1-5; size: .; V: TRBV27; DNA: TGTGCCAGCAGTTTAAGGATGGGAGTCCCGGGTCAGCCCCAGCATTTT; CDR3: CASSLRMGVPGQPQHF
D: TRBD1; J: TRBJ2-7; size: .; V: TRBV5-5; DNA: TGTGCCAGCAGCTGGGGACAGACCTCCTACGAGCAGTACTTC; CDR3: CASSWGQTSYEQYF
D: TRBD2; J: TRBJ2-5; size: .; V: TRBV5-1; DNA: TGCGCCAGCAGCTTATCCCTAGCGGCGATAGAGACCCAGTACTTC; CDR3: CASSLSLAAIETQYF
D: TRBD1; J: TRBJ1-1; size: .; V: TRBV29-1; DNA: TGCAGCGTGGGGACAGTGTTATGGACTGAAGCTTTCTTT; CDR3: CSVGTVLWTEAFF
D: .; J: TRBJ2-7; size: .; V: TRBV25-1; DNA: TGTGCCAGCAGTGATCAGAGAGGGTACTCCTACGAGCAGTACTTC; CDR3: CASSDQRGYSYEQYF
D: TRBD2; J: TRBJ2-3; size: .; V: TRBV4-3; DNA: TGCGCCAGCAGCCAAGGCAGGGACGCTAGCGGGGTTGCAGATACGCAGTATTTT; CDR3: CASSQGRDASGVADTQYF
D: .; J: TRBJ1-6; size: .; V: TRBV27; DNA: TGTGCCAGCAGACCACAGGAAATGAATTCACCCCTCCACTTT; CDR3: CASRPQEMNSPLHF
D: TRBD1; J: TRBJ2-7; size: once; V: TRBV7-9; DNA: TGTGCCAGCAGACGAGGACAGGGGATGCCCTACGAGCAGTACTTC; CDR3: CASRRGQGMPYEQYF
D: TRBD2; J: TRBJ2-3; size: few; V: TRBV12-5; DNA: TGTGCTAGTGGTTTAGACGGGGGGGATACGCAGTATTTT; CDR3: CASGLDGGDTQYF
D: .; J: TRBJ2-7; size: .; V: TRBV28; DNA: TGTGCCAGCAGTTTTTCGGTACCCTACGAGCAGTACTTC; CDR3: CASSFSVPYEQYF
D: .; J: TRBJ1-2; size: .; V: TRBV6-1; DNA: TGTGCCAGCCGTCCGGGAGATAACTATGGCTACACCTTC; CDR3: CASRPGDNYGYTF
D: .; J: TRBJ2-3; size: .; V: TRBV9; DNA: TGTGCCAGCAACGAGAGGGTCACAGATACGCAGTATTTT; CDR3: CASNERVTDTQYF
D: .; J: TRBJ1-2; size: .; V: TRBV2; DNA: TGTGCCAGGGGGAGTGATGGCTACACCTTC; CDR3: CARGSDGYTF
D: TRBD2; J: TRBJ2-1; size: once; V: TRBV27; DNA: TGTGCCAGCGCGGAAATACGAGCGGGGGACAACAATGAGCAGTTCTTC; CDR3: CASAEIRAGDNNEQFF
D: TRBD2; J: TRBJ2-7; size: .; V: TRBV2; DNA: TGTGCCAGCAGTGAAGCGAGCGGGAGGGCCTACGAGCAGTACTTC; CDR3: CASSEASGRAYEQYF
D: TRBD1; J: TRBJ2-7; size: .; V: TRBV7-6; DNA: TGTGCCAGCAGCTTACGAGACAGGGACCCCTACGAGCAGTACTTC; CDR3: CASSLRDRDPYEQYF
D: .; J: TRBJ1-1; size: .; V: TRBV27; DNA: TGTGCCAGCGGGCGAGTGGGCACTGAAGCTTTCTTT; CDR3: CASGRVGTEAFF
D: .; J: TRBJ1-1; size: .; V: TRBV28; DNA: TGTGCCAGCAGTTTGGGGCGAGGGAACACTGAAGCTTTCTTT; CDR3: CASSLGRGNTEAFF
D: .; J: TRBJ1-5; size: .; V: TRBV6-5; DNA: TGTGCCAGCAGTCCAGGTGTCGCAAGTCAGCCCCAGCATTTT; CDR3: CASSPGVASQPQHF
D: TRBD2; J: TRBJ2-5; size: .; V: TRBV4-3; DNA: TGCGCCAGCAGTCCTATCTTGAGGAGACTAGCGGGGGCGGGGGAGACCCAGTACTTC; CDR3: CASSPILRRLAGAGETQYF
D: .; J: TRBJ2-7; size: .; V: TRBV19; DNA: TGTGCCAGTAGTATAGGAGACAGAGCCTACGAGCAGTACTTC; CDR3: CASSIGDRAYEQYF
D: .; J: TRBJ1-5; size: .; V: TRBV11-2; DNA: TGTGCCAGCAGCTTCCAGTTCAATCAGCCCCAGCATTTT; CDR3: CASSFQFNQPQHF
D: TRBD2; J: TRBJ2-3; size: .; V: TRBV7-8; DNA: TGTGCCAGCACCGGACTTGCGGGGGGGTTGAGAGATACGCAGTATTTT; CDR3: CASTGLAGGLRDTQYF
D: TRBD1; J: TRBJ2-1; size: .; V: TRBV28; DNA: TGTGCCAGCAGTTTAGGGACAGGGGCAGCCAATGAGCAGTTCTTC; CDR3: CASSLGTGAANEQFF
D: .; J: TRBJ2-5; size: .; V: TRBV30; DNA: TGTGCCTGGAGTTTGGGGGGGGGCCCTCAAGAGACCCAGTACTTC; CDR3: CAWSLGGGPQETQYF
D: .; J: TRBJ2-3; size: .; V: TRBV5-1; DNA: TGCGCCAGCACAGGGGATACGCAGTATTTT; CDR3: CASTGDTQYF
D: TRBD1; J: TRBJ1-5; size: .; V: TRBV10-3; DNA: TGTGCCATCAGTCGGGGGACAGAGAGCAATCAGCCCCAGCATTTT; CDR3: CAISRGTESNQPQHF
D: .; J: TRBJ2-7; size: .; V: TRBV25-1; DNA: TGTGCCAGCAGCTTCGCCGGGGATGAATCCTACGAGCAGTACTTC; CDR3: CASSFAGDESYEQYF
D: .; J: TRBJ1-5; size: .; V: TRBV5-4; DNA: TGTGCCAGCAGCTTACAGCCCACGGGGAATCAGCCCCAGCATTTT; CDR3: CASSLQPTGNQPQHF
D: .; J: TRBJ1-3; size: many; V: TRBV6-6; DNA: TGTGCCAGCAGCCGACTAAGCGCTGGAAACACCATATATTTT; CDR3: CASSRLSAGNTIYF
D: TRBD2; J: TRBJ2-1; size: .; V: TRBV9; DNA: TGTGCCAGCAGCCCCCATAGCGGGACTAACTACAATGAGCAGTTCTTC; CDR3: CASSPHSGTNYNEQFF
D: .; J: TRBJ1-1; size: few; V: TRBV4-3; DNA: TGCGCCAGCAGCCTGGTTAGGGGATGGAACACTGAAGCTTTCTTT; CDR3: CASSLVRGWNTEAFF
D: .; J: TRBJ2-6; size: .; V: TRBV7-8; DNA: TGTGCTAGGGGGGGGAGTTCTGGGGCCAACGTCCTGACTTTC; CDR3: CARGGSSGANVLTF
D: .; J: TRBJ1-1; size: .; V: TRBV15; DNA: TGTGCCACCAGTATAGAGATTGGCACTGAAGCTTTCTTT; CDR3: CATSIEIGTEAFF
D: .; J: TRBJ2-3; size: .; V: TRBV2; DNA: TGTGCCAGCTTCGGAGGAGGCACAGATACGCAGTATTTT; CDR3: CASFGGGTDTQYF
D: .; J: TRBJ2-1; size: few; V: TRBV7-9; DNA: TGTGCCAGGGGGAGCGGGGCGGGGGCCGACAATGAGCAGTTCTTC; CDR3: CARGSGAGADNEQFF
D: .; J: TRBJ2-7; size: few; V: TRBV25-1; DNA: TGTGCCAGCAGTGAGGGAGCCGGCCCCGAGCAGTACTTC; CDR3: CASSEGAGPEQYF
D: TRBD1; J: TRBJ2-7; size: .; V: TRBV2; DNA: TGTGCCAGCACTATTATACAGGGGGTGGGAGAGCAGTACTTC; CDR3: CASTIIQGVGEQYF
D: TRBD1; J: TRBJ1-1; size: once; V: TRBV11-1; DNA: TGTGCCAGCAGCTACGGACAGGGGGTCAACACTGAAGCTTTCTTT; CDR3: CASSYGQGVNTEAFF
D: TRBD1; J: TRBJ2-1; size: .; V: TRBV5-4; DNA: TGTGCCAGCAAGCCCCCCACAGGGGGCGCCTACAATGAGCAGTTCTTC; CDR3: CASKPPTGGAYNEQFF
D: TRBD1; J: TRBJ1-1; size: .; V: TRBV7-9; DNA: TGTGCCAGCAGCTTAGTCCTGACAGGGGGTGACACTGAAGCTTTCTTT; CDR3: CASSLVLTGGDTEAFF
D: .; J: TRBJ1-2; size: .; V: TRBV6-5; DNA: TGTGCCAGCAGTTACCGCGGGGGTTTCTATGGCTACACCTTC; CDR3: CASSYRGGFYGYTF
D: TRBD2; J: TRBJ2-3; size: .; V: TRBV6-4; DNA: TGTGCCAGCAGTGCTAGCGGGGGGGCCACAGATACGCAGTATTTT; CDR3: CASSASGGATDTQYF
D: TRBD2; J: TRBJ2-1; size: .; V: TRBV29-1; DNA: TGCAGCGGGGAGGGTTATGATGAGCAGTTCTTC; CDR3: CSGEGYDEQFF
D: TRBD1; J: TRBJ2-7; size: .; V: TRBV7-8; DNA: TGTGCCAGCAGCTTGCCAGGGGGCTGGTACGAGCAGTACTTC; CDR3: CASSLPGGWYEQYF
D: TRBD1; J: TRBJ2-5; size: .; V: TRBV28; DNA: TGTGCCAGCAGTCAGTCCGGGACAGGAATCCAAGAGACCCAGTACTTC; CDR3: CASSQSGTGIQETQYF
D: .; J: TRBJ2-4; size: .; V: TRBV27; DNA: TGTGCCAGCAGTCCGATCATAGCCAGCTCCAAAAACATTCAGTACTTC; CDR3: CASSPIIASSKNIQYF
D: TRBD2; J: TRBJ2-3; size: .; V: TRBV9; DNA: TGTGCCAGCAGCGTGTTAAGCGGGAGAGATACGCAGTATTTT; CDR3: CASSVLSGRDTQYF
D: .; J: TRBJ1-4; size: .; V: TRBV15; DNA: TGTGCCACCAGCAGAGATCAGAAGGAAAAACTGTTTTTT; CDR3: CATSRDQKEKLFF
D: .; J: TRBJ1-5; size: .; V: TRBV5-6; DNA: TGTGCCAGCACCCGGACAGCCAGCAATCAGCCCCAGCATTTT; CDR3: CASTRTASNQPQHF
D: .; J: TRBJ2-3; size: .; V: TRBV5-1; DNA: TGCGCCAAACAGGGTAGAAGGACAGATACGCAGTATTTT; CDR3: CAKQGRRTDTQYF
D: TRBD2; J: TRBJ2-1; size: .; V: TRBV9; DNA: TGTGCCAGCAGCGTACGGACTAGCGGGGGGTACTACAATGAGCAGTTCTTC; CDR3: CASSVRTSGGYYNEQFF
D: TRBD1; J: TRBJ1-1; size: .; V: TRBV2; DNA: TGTGCCAGCAGTGACTCCCCCCAAACAGGGGTTTACACTGAAGCTTTCTTT; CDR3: CASSDSPQTGVYTEAFF
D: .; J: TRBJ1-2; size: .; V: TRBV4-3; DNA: TGCGCCAGCAGCCCCGGGTCAACCTATGGCTACACCTTC; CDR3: CASSPGSTYGYTF
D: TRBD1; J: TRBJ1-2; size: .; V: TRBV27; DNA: TGTGCCAGCAGCCCGACAGGGGGCCCGTCTTCTCGCGCCTATGGCTACACCTTC; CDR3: CASSPTGGPSSRAYGYTF
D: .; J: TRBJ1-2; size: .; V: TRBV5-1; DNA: TGCGCCAGCAGCCCAGGGCTGGACTATGGCTACACCTTC; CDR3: CASSPGLDYGYTF
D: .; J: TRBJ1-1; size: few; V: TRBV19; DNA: TGTGCCAGTAGTTTCGGACTCAGGAACACTGAAGCTTTCTTT; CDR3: CASSFGLRNTEAFF
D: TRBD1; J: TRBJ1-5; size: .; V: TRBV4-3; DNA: TGCGCCAGCAGCCAAACAGGGGATAGCAATCAGCCCCAGCATTTT; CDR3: CASSQTGDSNQPQHF
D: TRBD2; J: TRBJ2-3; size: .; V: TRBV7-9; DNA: TGTGCCAGCTATAACCGGGGGGGGCGGGCCGATACGCAGTATTTT; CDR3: CASYNRGGRADTQYF